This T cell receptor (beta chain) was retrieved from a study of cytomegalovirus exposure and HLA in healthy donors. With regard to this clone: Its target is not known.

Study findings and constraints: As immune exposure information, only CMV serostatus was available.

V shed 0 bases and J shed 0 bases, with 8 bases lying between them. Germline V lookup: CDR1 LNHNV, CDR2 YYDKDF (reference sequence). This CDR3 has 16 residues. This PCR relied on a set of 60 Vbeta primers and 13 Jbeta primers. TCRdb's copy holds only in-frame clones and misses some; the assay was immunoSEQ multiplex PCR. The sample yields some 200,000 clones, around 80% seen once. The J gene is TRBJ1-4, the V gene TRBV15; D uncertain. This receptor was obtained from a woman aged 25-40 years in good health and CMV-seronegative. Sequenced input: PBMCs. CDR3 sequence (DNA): TGTGCCACCAGCAGAGATTCCATAGCAACTAATGAAAAACTGTTTTTT. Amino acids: CATSRDSIATNEKLFF.